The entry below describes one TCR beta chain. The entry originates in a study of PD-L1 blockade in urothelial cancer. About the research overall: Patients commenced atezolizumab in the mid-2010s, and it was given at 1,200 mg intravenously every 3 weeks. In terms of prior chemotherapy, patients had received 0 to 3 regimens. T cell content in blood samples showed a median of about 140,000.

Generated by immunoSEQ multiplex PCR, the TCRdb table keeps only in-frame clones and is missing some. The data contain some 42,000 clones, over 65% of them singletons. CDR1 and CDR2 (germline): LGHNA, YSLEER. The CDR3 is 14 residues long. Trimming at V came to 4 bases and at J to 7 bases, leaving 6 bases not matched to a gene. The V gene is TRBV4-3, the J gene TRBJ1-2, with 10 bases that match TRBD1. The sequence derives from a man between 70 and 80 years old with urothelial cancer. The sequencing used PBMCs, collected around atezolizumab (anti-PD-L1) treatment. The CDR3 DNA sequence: TGCGCCAGCAGCCGGGAGACAGGGGGCTTTGGCTACACCTTC. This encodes CASSRETGGFGYTF.